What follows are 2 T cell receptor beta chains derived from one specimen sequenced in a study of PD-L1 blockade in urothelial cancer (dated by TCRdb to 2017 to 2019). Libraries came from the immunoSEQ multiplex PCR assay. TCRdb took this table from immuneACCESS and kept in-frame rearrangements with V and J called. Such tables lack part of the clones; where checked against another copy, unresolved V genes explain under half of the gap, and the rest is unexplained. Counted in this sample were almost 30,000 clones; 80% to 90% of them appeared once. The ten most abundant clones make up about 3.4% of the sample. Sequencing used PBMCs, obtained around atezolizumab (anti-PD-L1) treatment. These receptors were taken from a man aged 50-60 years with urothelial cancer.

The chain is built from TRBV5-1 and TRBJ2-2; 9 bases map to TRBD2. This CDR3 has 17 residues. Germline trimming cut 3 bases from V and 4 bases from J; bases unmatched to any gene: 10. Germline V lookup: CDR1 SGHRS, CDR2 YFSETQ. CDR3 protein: CASSSGASGAGTGELFF. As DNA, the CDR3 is TGCGCCAGCAGCTCCGGGGCTAGCGGGGCCGGCACCGGGGAGCTGTTTTTT.

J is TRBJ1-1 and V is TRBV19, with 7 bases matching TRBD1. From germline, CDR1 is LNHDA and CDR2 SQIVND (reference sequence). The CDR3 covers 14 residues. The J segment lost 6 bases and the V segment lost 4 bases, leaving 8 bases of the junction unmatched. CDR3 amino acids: CASSTRQGVSEAFF. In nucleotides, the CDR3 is TGTGCCAGTAGTACCCGACAGGGAGTCTCTGAAGCTTTCTTT.